A selection of T cell receptor beta chains follows, all from one sample in a study of shared clonotypes between healthy human individuals. Sequenced by immunoSEQ multiplex PCR; TCRdb stores in-frame clones only, minus some. The table shows roughly 680,000 clones, with roughly two thirds occurring only once. Sequenced: memory CD4+ T cells sorted from blood. Receptors originate from a woman under 40 in good health. CDR3s leave out the opening cysteine and the closing phenylalanine or tryptophan.

TRBV6-6 | ASSSYDGYT
TRBV28 | ASSSEGQATETQY
TRBV14 | ASSHTLWTGGPSNYGYT
TRBV5-1 | ASSLGNNSPLH
TRBV29-1 | SVAGQGAKGETQY
TRBV5-1 | ASSFLSSTDTQY
TRBV29-1 | SVVGREPAYNEQF
TRBV6-6 | ASSGSSETQY
TRBV18 | ASSPRRDTGELF
TRBV7-8 | ASTQGRVHHEQY
TRBV5-4 | ASSLGGRFAYNEQF
TRBV20-1 | SARIGSEQF
TRBV4-1 | ASSQVDGSSYEQY
TRBV28 | ASSIPSGSLGDTQY
TRBV11-2 | ASSLALAGRAGAGELF
TRBV5-8 | ASSRAVSGLSTDTQY
TRBV19 | ASRGMGGRADTQY
TRBV6-1 | ASKPGTGVGNTIY
TRBV28 | ASSSDRTYRY
TRBV23-1 | ATSGTAKGGTEAF
TRBV19 | ASSIGGHLRSNQPQH
TRBV29-1 | SVDDRVTEAF
TRBV7-2 | ASSLSTDTQY
TRBV18 | ASSPPGQRTEAF
TRBV11-2 | ASSLARGRAGELF
TRBV11-1 | ASSSPSGNLYGEQF
TRBV6-1 | ASSLPRAGNTIY
TRBV27 | ASSFLLAGVGGANVLT
TRBV18 | ASSRVGTLSYEQY
TRBV5-1 | ASSPTGQGETQY
TRBV28 | ASSLWTSDLYNEQF
TRBV27 | ASSTNRVHEQY
TRBV20-1 | SAPRSYEQY
TRBV10-3 | AIQADSSYNEQF
TRBV30 | AWDHGQINQPQH
TRBV19 | ASSIPRQGGPYGYT